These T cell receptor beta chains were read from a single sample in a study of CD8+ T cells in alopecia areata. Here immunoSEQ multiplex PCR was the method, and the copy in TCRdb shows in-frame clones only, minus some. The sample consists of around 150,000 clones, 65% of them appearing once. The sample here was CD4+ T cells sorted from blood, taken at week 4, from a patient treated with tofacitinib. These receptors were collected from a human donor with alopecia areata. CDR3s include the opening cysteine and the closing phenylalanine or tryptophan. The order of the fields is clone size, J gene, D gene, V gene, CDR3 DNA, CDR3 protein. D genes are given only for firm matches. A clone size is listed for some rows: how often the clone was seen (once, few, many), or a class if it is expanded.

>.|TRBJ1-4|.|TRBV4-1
TGCGCCAGCAGCCGGACTAATGAAAAACTGTTTTTT
CASSRTNEKLFF
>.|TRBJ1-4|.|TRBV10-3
TGTGCCGTCTCCACAGGGAAGGGGTATGAAAAACTGTTTTTT
CAVSTGKGYEKLFF
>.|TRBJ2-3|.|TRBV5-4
TGTGCCAGCAGCTTGGTAGGGAAAGATACGCAGTATTTT
CASSLVGKDTQYF
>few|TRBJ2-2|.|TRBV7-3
TGTGCCAGCAGCTTAGGAAGAAACACCGGGGAGCTGTTTTTT
CASSLGRNTGELFF
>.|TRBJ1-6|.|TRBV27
TGTGCCAGCAGTTTTGGGAATTCACCCCTCCACTTT
CASSFGNSPLHF
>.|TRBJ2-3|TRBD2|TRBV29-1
TGCAGCGTTGCTGCCGCGGGGGGGATGGCAGATACGCAGTATTTT
CSVAAAGGMADTQYF
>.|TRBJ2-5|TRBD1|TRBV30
TGTGCCTACCGACAGGGGCAGACCCAGTACTTC
CAYRQGQTQYF
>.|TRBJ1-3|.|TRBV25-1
TGTGCCAGCAGTGAGGCAGGACAAGGAAACACCATATATTTT
CASSEAGQGNTIYF
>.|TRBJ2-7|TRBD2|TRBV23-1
TGCGCCAGCAGTCAATCATCGAGCGGGGGCGTTTCCTACGAGCAGTACTTC
CASSQSSSGGVSYEQYF
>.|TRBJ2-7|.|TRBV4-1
TGCGCCAGCAGCCAAGAAGTGGCCTCATACGAGCAGTACTTC
CASSQEVASYEQYF
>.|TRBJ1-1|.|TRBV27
TGTGCCAGCAGTTACAAGACGGAAGATGAAGCTTTCTTT
CASSYKTEDEAFF
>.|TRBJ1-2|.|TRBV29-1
TGCAGCGTTGGGGTGGGGGCTGGCTACACCTTC
CSVGVGAGYTF
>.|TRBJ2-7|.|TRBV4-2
TGTGCCAGCAGCCAAGAATCTCACTCTCAGGGTTCCTACGAGCAGTACTTC
CASSQESHSQGSYEQYF
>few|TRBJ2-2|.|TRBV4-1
TGCGCCAGCAGCCCCAGGGACACTACCTGGGGGGAGCTGTTTTTT
CASSPRDTTWGELFF
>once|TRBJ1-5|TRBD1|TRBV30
TGTGCCTGGAGTTCCGACAGGGCTGATCAGCCCCAGCATTTT
CAWSSDRADQPQHF